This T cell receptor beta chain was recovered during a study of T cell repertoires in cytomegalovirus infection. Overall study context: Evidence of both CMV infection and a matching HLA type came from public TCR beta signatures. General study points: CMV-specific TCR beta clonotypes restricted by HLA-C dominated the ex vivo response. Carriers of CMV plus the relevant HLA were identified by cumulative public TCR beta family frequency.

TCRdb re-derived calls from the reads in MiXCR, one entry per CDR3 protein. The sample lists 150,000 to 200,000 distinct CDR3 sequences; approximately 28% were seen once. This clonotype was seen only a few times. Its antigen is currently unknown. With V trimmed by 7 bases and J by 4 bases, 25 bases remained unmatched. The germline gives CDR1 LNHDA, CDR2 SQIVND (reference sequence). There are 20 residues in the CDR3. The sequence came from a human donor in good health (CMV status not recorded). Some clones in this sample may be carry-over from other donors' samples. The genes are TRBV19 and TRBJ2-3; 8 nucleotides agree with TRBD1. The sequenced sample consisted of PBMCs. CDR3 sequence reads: CASTRRSTEIGQGEPDTQYF. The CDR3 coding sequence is TGTGCCAGTACCCGGAGATCTACCGAGATCGGACAGGGAGAGCCAGATACGCAGTATTTT.